A single sample gave rise to the 8 T cell receptor beta chains below, sequenced in a study of CD8 T cells in ankylosing spondylitis. The study's findings and limits: Blood from ankylosing spondylitis patients appeared to carry a characteristic roughly eight-variant TCR beta motif.

Their target antigens are unknown. TCRdb analysed the 5' RACE reads with MiXCR anew, one entry per CDR3 protein. The sample has about 840,000 distinct CDR3 sequences; roughly 12% are singletons. Sample: blood, either unsorted or a sorted T cell fraction (not recorded which). The source of these receptors is a male donor with ankylosing spondylitis.

This clonotype was detected ten times or more. This rearrangement joins TRBV12-3 or TRBV12-4 to TRBJ1-1; D is unclear. This CDR3 is 14 amino acids long. V was clipped by 3 bases and J by 2 bases, with 10 bases between them. CDR3 DNA sequence: TGTGCCAGCAGTTTCGCGGGCAGAAACACTGAAGCTTTCTTT. As protein: CASSFAGRNTEAFF.

The V and J genes are TRBV18 and TRBJ1-1; the match to TRBD1 covers 8 bases. Germline CDR1 reads KGHSH; CDR2 reads LQKENI. The CDR3 loop spans 14 amino acids. Trimming took 7 bases from V and 3 from J; bases not matched to a gene: 7. This chain's CDR3 is CASFATGVDTEAFF. In DNA, the CDR3 is TGTGCCAGCTTCGCGACAGGGGTGGACACTGAAGCTTTCTTT.

This clonotype showed up many times. The rearrangement links TRBV4-3 to TRBJ1-2; 8 bases agree with TRBD1. V shed 0 bases, J shed 4 bases, and the junction held 10 bases outside the gene matches. CDR1 and CDR2 from the germline V gene are LGHNA and YSLEER. CDR3 length equals 17 residues. In nucleotides, the CDR3 is TGCGCCAGCAGCCAAGAGCGAGGGACAGGAAACTTCTATGGCTACACCTTC. Its protein is CASSQERGTGNFYGYTF.

The gene calls are TRBV12-3 or TRBV12-4 and TRBJ1-6, with 9 bases lining up with TRBD1. The V and J ends lost 3 bases and 13 bases, in that order; junction bases with no gene match: 7. This CDR3 is built from 14 residues. CDR3: CASSLDRGRVPLHF. DNA for the CDR3: TGTGCCAGCAGTTTGGACAGGGGAAGGGTGCCCCTCCACTTT.

This clonotype was seen only a few times. The J gene is TRBJ2-7, the V gene TRBV6-2 or TRBV6-3, with D unclear. The length of the CDR3 is 11 residues. V lost 7 bases and J 6 bases, leaving 10 bases between the germline ends. The V gene's germline CDR1 is MNHEY and CDR2 SVGEGT. CDR3: CASTYYGEQYF. DNA for the CDR3: TGTGCCAGCACCTACTACGGCGAGCAGTACTTC.

A few counts support this clonotype. J is TRBJ1-3 and V is TRBV20-1; no definite D call. Germline loops: CDR1 DFQATT, CDR2 SNEGSKA (reference sequence). There are 14 residues in the CDR3. Trimming removed 5 bases at V and 4 bases at J, with 15 bases between. For the CDR3, the DNA is TGCAGTGCTTACTTACGCAATTACGGAAACACCATATATTTT. This codes for CSAYLRNYGNTIYF.

Worth noting for this clonotype: Compared with germline, one end of the junction differs, possibly owing to a read error. This chain links TRBV29-1 with TRBJ1-2; no reliable D call. Germline CDR1 reads SQVTM; CDR2 reads ANQGSEA. The CDR3 contains 13 residues. In nucleotides, the CDR3 is TGCAGCGTATTAGTCAAAGGCGGCTATGACTACACCTTC. This translates into CSVLVKGGYDYTF. Complete variable domain (other parts from reference TRBV29-1 and TRBJ1-2): SAVISQKPSRDICQRGTSLTIQCQVDSQVTMMFWYRQQPGQSLTLIATANQGSEATYESGFVIDKFPISRPNLTFSTLTVSNMSPEDSSIYLCSVLVKGGYDYTFGSGTRLTVV.

This chain uses TRBV6-1 with TRBJ1-6, with TRBD1 matching 8 bases. There are 17 residues in the CDR3. CDR1 is MNHNS, CDR2 SASEGT, per germline. Trimming cost V 5 bases and J 0 bases; bases outside gene matches: 6. The DNA for the CDR3 is TGTGCCAGCAGTCGCCGACAGGGGCTCTCCTATAATTCACCCCTCCACTTT. Its translation is CASSRRQGLSYNSPLHF.